The 15 T cell receptor beta chains below come from one sample, sequenced in a study of cytomegalovirus exposure and HLA in healthy donors. A multiplex PCR was run with 60 Vbeta primers and 13 Jbeta primers. The protocol was immunoSEQ multiplex PCR, while the TCRdb copy is restricted to in-frame clones and leaves out a portion. The sample carries about 200,000 clones, almost 80% recorded once. Sequencing was performed on PBMCs. These receptor sequences come from a man younger than 30 in good health and CMV-seronegative.

On this clone: Additional DNA sequences in this sample encode the identical CDR3. The chain couples TRBV18 to TRBJ1-1; unclear D gene. The CDR3 is 14 amino acids. Trimming took 0 bases from V and 2 from J, leaving 7 bases between them. The V gene's germline CDR1 is KGHSH and CDR2 LQKENI. The CDR3 here is CASSPPSVNTEAFF. In DNA form, the CDR3 reads TGTGCCAGCTCACCACCTTCCGTTAACACTGAAGCTTTCTTT.

V is TRBV9 and J is TRBJ1-2, with 7 bases lining up with TRBD1. Germline loops: CDR1 SGDLS, CDR2 YYNGEE. The CDR3 is 16 residues long. V trimming: 2 bases; J trimming: 4 bases; junction bases outside the gene matches: 11. In nucleotides, the CDR3 is TGTGCCAGCAGCGTGGGGGGATCGAGACAGGGCTATGGCTACACCTTC. Translated, it gives CASSVGGSRQGYGYTF. The variable domain in full, with the rest retrieved from reference TRBV9 and TRBJ1-2, is DSGVTQTPKHLITATGQRVTLRCSPRSGDLSVYWYQQSLDQGLQFLIQYYNGEERAKGNILERFSAQQFPDLHSELNLSSLELGDSALYFCASSVGGSRQGYGYTFGSGTRLTVV.

The rearrangement links TRBV10-3 to TRBJ1-1; 7 nucleotides align to TRBD1. The trim removed 2 bases at V and 3 bases at J, leaving 6 bases unmatched. This CDR3 comprises 15 residues. Germline CDR1 is ENHRY and CDR2 is SYGVKD. The CDR3 sequence: CAISERSTGDTEAFF. The CDR3 nucleotides read TGTGCCATCAGTGAGCGATCTACAGGGGACACTGAAGCTTTCTTT.

The chain employs TRBV5-8 and TRBJ1-5; perhaps TRBD1 as D (5 bases). Trimming pared 3 bases from V and 7 bases from J, leaving 14 bases between. The CDR3 runs to 14 residues. Germline loops: CDR1 SGHTS, CDR2 YDEGEE. CDR3 coding DNA: TGTGCCAGCAGCTATCTAGGGGTTGTACAGCCCCAGCATTTT. Encoded protein: CASSYLGVVQPQHF.

The chain has TRBV9 and TRBJ2-7; a weak D match, TRBD1 (6 bases). Germline CDR1 and CDR2: SGDLS and YYNGEE. V lost 4 bases, J lost 5 bases, and 13 bases lay in between. There are 13 residues in the CDR3. The CDR3 nucleotides read TGTGCCAGCAGCCCAACAGGGTTTCACGAGCAGTACTTC. Translating gives CASSPTGFHEQYF.

About this clone: The junction differs from germline at one of its ends, possibly a read error. This chain connects TRBV6-1 to TRBJ2-7; perhaps TRBD2 as D (6 bases). In germline, CDR1 is MNHNS, CDR2 SASEGT. CDR3 length equals 12 residues. In DNA form, the CDR3 reads TGTGCCAGCAGTGAAGTGGACTACCAGCAGTACTTC. Translated: CASSEVDYQQYF.

This chain uses TRBV29-1 with TRBJ2-3; tentatively, D is TRBD1 (5 bases). Per germline, CDR1 SQVTM and CDR2 ANQGSEA. CDR3 length: 12 residues. V was cut by 0 bases and J by 6 bases, with 7 bases left in between. The CDR3 coding sequence is TGCAGCGTTGAAGAGTACAGGGATACGCAGTATTTT. Its protein is CSVEEYRDTQYF.

This clone has just a few counts. The rearrangement uses TRBV2 and TRBJ1-1; 9 nucleotides match TRBD1. The CDR3 totals 16 residues. The germline gives CDR1 SNHLY, CDR2 FYNNEI. With 1 base clipped from V and 4 bases from J, the junction kept 7 bases outside the gene matches. DNA of the CDR3: TGTGCCAGCAGTGAAGGGCTGGGACAGGGTATCACTGAAGCTTTCTTT. It is translated as CASSEGLGQGITEAFF.

In this sample, this clone turned up once. V usage is TRBV27 and J usage is TRBJ1-5; D is undetermined. CDR1 and CDR2 from the germline V gene are MNHEY and SMNVEV (reference sequence). Trimming removed 4 bases from V and 7 bases from J, with 20 bases in between. The CDR3 sequence is 16 residues long. In DNA, the CDR3 is TGTGCCAGCAGTTCGGGAGGAGGAATTGGCAGCCAGCCCCAGCATTTT. Its protein product is CASSSGGGIGSQPQHF.

The J gene is TRBJ1-5, the V gene TRBV10-1; 8 positions match TRBD1. The CDR3 is 16 residues long. CDR1 WNHNN and CDR2 SYGVQD come from the germline V gene (reference sequence). Trimming took 4 bases from V and 4 from J; bases not matched to a gene: 9. CDR3 DNA sequence: TGCGCCAGCAGTGGACGTTGGACAGGGAGTAATCAGCCCCAGCATTTT. Protein sequence: CASSGRWTGSNQPQHF.

This clone was counted between two and nine times. The chain joins TRBV11-3 to TRBJ2-2; possible D gene TRBD1, 5 bases. The CDR3 spans 13 residues. Germline V gene lookup returns CDR1 SGHNT and CDR2 YENEEA. Trimming took 5 bases from V and 5 from J, leaving 9 bases between them. The CDR3 sequence is CASSKTVTGELFF. The CDR3 region has the DNA TGTGCCAGCAGCAAGACAGTTACCGGGGAGCTGTTTTTT.

The gene calls are TRBV7-8 and TRBJ1-6; 9 bases match TRBD1. The V segment lost 7 bases and the J segment 7 bases; nucleotides outside the gene matches: 2. CDR3 length: 13 amino acids. Looked up from germline, CDR1 is SGHVS and CDR2 is FQNEAQ. This CDR3 reads CASTGTGNSPLHF. The CDR3 DNA reads TGTGCCAGCACGGGGACAGGGAATTCACCCCTCCACTTT.

This clone was seen a few times. The rearrangement uses TRBV6-6 and TRBJ2-7; TRBD1 might be the D (6 bases). Germline loops: CDR1 MNHNY, CDR2 SVGAGI (reference sequence). CDR3 length equals 12 residues. The ends were cut back, 2 bases at V and 7 bases at J, with 9 bases in the middle. CDR3 in DNA: TGTGCCAGCAGTTACACAGGGCGGGAGCAGTACTTC. Its protein product is CASSYTGREQYF.

This clone was counted only a few times. The chain joins TRBV20-1 to TRBJ2-5; D ambiguous. V lost 3 bases and J 5 bases, leaving 7 bases between the germline ends. The CDR3 runs 11 residues. CDR1 DFQATT and CDR2 SNEGSKA come from the germline V gene (reference sequence). The CDR3 region has the DNA TGCAGTGCTAGTTCCCTTGAGACCCAGTACTTC. As protein: CSASSLETQYF.

The chain carries TRBV28 and TRBJ1-2; D is perhaps TRBD1 (5 bases). The CDR3 loop spans 15 amino acids. V dropped 2 bases and J dropped 3 bases, with 13 bases sitting between them. Germline values: CDR1 MDHEN, CDR2 SYDVKM. CDR3 sequence (DNA): TGTGCCAGCAGTTTAGACGGGGGTCCGGACTATGGCTACACCTTC. It codes for CASSLDGGPDYGYTF.